Below, one T cell receptor (beta chain) is given with its context. As yet, its antigen is unknown. In germline, CDR1 is SNHLY, CDR2 FYNNEI. V lost 6 bases to trimming and J lost 6 bases; unmatched junction nucleotides: 4. The CDR3 sequence is 12 residues long. The sample originates from a study of T cell responses to AZD1222 COVID-19 vaccine. Overall study findings and caveats: Mostly white British, mostly female donors; authors suggested clonal diversity may be underestimated.

Profiling relied on immunoSEQ multiplex PCR, and the TCRdb table lists in-frame clones only, not all of them. The sample has approximately 150,000 clones; under 90% are singletons. The input for sequencing was peripheral blood, taken 28 days after the second AZD1222 dose. This sequence originates from an adult who received the AZD1222 COVID-19 vaccine. This chain joins TRBV2 and TRBJ2-7; 8 bases fit TRBD1. CDR3 amino acids: CASRGDRGEQYF. The DNA of the CDR3 is TGTGCCAGCAGGGGAGACAGGGGCGAGCAGTACTTC.